The present entry profiles one T cell receptor (beta chain) with its context. The germline V gene encodes CDR1 SGHRS and CDR2 YFSETQ. The junction had 0 bases not matched to a gene; V was cut back by 6 bases and J by 2 bases. The CDR3 length is 13 residues. This record belongs to a study of shared clonotypes between healthy human individuals. All donors were healthy HIV-negative adults lacking recent acute infections or vaccinations. Partitioning of CD4+ cells yielded a CD45RA+ naive subset and a CD45RA-negative memory subset. Assay: immunoSEQ multiplex PCR; the TCRdb copy retains only in-frame clones and omits some. The sample yields fewer than 1.6 million clones, about 98.5% seen once.

The TCR was taken from a man aged 25 to 40 in good health. The rearrangement joins TRBV5-1 to TRBJ2-1, with 9 bases matching TRBD2. The material sequenced was naive CD4+ T cells sorted from blood. Described subset: CD45RA+ positively selected. Here the CDR3 reads CASTSGAYNEQFF. The CDR3 DNA sequence: TGCGCCAGCACTAGCGGGGCCTACAATGAGCAGTTCTTC.